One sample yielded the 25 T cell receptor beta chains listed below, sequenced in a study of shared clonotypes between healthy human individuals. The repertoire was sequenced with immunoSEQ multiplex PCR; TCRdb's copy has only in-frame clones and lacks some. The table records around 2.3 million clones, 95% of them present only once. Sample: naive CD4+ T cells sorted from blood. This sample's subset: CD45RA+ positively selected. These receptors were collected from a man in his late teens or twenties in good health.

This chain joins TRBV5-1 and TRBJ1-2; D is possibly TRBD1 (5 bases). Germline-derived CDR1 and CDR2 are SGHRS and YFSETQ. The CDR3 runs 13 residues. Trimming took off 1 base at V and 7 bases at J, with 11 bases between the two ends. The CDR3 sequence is CASSLSQGFGYTF. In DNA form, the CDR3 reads TGCGCCAGCAGCTTGTCTCAGGGTTTTGGCTACACCTTC.

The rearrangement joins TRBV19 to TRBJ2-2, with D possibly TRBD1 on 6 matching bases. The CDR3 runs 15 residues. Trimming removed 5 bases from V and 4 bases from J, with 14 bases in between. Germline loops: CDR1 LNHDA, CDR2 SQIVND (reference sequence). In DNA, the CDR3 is TGTGCCAGTAGTTTGGGGCAGGGGACCACCGGGGAGCTGTTTTTT. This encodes CASSLGQGTTGELFF.

This CDR3 reads CASSQVGAVPYF. For the CDR3, the DNA is TGCGCCAGCAGCCAAGTTGGGGCGGTCCCCTACTTC. The chain couples TRBV4-1 to TRBJ2-5; perhaps TRBD1 as D (5 bases). The CDR3 is made up of 12 amino acids. V lost 1 base and J 14 bases, leaving 14 bases between the germline ends. The germline gives CDR1 MGHRA, CDR2 YSYEKL.

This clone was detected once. The CDR3 coding sequence is TGTGCCAGCAGTGTGGGGGGCCTCGTCTACAATGAGCAGTTCTTC. It codes for CASSVGGLVYNEQFF. This sequence joins TRBV6-1 and TRBJ2-1, with D perhaps TRBD1 or TRBD2 (6 bases each). CDR1 and CDR2 (germline): MNHNS, SASEGT. This CDR3 contains 15 residues. Between the trimmed V and J ends, which lost 4 bases and 3 bases, there was a span of 13 bases.

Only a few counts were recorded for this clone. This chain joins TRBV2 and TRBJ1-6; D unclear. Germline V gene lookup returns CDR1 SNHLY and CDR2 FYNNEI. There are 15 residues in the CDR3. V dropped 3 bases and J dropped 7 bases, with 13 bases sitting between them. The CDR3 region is CASSEVSGPNSPLHF. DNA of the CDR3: TGTGCCAGCAGTGAGGTCTCCGGTCCCAATTCACCCCTCCACTTT.

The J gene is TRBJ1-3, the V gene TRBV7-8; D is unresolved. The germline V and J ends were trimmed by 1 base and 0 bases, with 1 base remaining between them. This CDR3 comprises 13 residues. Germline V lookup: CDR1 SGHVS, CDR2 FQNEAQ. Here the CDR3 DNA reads TGTGCCAGCAGCTTAGTCTCTGGAAACACCATATATTTT. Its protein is CASSLVSGNTIYF. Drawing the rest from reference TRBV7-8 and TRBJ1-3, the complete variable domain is GAGVSQSPRYKVAKRGQDVALRCDPISGHVSLFWYQQALGQGPEFLTYFQNEAQLDKSGLPSDRFFAERPEGSVSTLKIQRTQQEDSAVYLCASSLVSGNTIYFGEGSWLTVV.

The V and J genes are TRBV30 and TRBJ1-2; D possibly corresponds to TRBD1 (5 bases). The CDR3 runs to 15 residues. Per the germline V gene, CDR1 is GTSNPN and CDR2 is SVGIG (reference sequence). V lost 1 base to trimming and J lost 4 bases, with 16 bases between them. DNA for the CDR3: TGTGCCTGGAGTGCGGGGGTGGAGGGGATCTATGGCTACACCTTC. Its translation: CAWSAGVEGIYGYTF.

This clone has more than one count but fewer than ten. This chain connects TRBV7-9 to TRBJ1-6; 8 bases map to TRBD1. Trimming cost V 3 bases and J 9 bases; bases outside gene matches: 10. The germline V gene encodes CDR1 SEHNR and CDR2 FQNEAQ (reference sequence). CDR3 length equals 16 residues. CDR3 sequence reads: CASSLGETGAGSPLHF. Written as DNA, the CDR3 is TGTGCCAGCAGCTTGGGAGAGACAGGGGCAGGTTCACCCCTCCACTTT. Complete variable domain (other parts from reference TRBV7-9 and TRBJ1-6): DTGVSQNPRHKITKRGQNVTFRCDPISEHNRLYWYRQTLGQGPEFLTYFQNEAQLEKSRLLSDRFSAERPKGSFSTLEIQRTEQGDSAMYLCASSLGETGAGSPLHFGNGTRLTVT.

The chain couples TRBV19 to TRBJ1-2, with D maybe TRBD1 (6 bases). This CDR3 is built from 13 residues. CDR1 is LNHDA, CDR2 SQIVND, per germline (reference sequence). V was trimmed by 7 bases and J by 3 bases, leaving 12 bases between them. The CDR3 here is CASTRTEDYGYTF. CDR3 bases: TGTGCCAGTACCCGGACAGAGGACTATGGCTACACCTTC.

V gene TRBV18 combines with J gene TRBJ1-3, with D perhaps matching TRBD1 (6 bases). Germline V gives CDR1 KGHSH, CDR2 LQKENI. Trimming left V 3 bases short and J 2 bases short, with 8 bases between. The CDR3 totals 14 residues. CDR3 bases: TGTGCCAGCTCACCGAGGGGGACTGGAAACACCATATATTTT. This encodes CASSPRGTGNTIYF. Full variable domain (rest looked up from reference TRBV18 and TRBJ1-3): NAGVMQNPRHLVRRRGQEARLRCSPMKGHSHVYWYRQLPEEGLKFMVYLQKENIIDESGMPKERFSAEFPKEGPSILRIQQVVRGDSAAYFCASSPRGTGNTIYFGEGSWLTVV.

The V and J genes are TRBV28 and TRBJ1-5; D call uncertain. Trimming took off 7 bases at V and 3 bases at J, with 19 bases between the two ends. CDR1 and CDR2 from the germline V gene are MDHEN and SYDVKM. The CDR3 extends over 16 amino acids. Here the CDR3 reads CASTPTGITDNQPQHF. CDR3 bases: TGTGCCAGCACCCCCACCGGGATTACTGACAATCAGCCCCAGCATTTT. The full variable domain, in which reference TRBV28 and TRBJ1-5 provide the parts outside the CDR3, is DVKVTQSSRYLVKRTGEKVFLECVQDMDHENMFWYRQDPGLGLRLIYFSYDVKMKEKGDIPEGYSVSREKKERFSLILESASTNQTSMYLCASTPTGITDNQPQHFGDGTRLSIL.

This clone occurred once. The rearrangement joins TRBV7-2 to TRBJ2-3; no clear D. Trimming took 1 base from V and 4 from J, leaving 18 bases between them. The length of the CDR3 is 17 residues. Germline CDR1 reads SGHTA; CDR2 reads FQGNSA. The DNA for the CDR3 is TGTGCCAGCAGCTTAGTTGCGATTAGGGCCGGTTCAGATACGCAGTATTTT. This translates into CASSLVAIRAGSDTQYF.

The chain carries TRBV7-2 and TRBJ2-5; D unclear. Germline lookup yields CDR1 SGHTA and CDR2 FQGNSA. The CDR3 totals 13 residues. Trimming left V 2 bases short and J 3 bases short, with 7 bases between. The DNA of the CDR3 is TGTGCCAGCAGCTTACGTCGGGAAGAGACCCAGTACTTC. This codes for CASSLRREETQYF.

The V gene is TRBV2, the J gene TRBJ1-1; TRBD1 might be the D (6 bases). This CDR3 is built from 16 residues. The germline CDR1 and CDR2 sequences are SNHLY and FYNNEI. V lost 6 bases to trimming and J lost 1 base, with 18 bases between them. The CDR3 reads CASRGDTGTGNTEAFF. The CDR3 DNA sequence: TGTGCCAGCAGGGGGGACACCGGGACGGGGAACACTGAAGCTTTCTTT.

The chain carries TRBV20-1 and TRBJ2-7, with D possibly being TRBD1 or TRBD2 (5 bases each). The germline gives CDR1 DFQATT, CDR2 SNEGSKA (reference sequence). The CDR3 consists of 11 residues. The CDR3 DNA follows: TGCAGCCCGTCTTGGGGGAACGAGCAGTACTTC. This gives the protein CSPSWGNEQYF.

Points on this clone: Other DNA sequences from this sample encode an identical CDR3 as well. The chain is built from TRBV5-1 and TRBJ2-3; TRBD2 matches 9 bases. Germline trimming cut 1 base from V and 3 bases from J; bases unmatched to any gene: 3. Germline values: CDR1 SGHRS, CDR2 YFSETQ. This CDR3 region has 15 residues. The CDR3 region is CASSLSSGGTDTQYF. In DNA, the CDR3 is TGCGCCAGCAGCTTGAGTAGCGGGGGAACAGATACGCAGTATTTT.

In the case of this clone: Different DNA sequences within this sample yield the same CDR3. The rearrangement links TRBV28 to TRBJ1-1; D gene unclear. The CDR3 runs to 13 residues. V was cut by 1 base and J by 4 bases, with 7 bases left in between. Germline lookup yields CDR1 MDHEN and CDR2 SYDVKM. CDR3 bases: TGTGCCAGCAGTTTATTGGGTGGCACTGAAGCTTTCTTT. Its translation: CASSLLGGTEAFF.

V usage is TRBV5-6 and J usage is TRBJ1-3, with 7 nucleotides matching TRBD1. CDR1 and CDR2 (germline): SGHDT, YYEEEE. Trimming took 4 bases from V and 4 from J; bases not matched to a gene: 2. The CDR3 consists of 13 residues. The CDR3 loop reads CASSTGQGNTIYF. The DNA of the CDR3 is TGTGCCAGCAGCACGGGACAGGGAAACACCATATATTTT.

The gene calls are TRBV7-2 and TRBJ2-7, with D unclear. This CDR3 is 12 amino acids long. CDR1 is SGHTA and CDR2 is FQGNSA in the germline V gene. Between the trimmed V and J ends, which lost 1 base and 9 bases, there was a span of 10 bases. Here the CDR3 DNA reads TGTGCCAGCAGCTTAGACGATTCTAGGCAGTACTTC. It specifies CASSLDDSRQYF. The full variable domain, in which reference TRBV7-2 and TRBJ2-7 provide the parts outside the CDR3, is GAGVSQSPSNKVTEKGKDVELRCDPISGHTALYWYRQSLGQGLEFLIYFQGNSAPDKSGLPSDRFSAERTGGSVSTLTIQRTQQEDSAVYLCASSLDDSRQYFGPGTRLTVT.

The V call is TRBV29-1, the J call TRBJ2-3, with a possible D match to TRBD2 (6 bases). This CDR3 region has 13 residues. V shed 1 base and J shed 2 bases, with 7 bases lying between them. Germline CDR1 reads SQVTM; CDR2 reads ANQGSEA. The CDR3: CSVEAGDTDTQYF. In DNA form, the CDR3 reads TGCAGCGTTGAAGCGGGGGACACAGATACGCAGTATTTT.

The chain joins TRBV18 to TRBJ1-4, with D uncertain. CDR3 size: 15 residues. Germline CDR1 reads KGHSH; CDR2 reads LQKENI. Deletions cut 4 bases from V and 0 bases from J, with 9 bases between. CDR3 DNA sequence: TGTGCCAGCTCACGCGACGGAACAACTAATGAAAAACTGTTTTTT. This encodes CASSRDGTTNEKLFF.

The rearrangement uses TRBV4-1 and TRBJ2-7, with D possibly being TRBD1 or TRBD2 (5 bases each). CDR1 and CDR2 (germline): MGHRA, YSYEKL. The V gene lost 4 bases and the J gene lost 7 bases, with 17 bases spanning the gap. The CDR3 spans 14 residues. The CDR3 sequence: CASSRTLEGKEQYF. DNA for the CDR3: TGCGCCAGCAGCCGCACCCTAGAGGGGAAGGAGCAGTACTTC.

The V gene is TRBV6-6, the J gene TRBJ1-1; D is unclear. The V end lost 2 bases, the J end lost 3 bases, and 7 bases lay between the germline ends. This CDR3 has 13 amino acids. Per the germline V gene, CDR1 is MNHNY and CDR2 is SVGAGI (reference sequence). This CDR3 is CASSYGPYTEAFF. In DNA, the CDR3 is TGTGCCAGCAGTTACGGCCCTTACACTGAAGCTTTCTTT.

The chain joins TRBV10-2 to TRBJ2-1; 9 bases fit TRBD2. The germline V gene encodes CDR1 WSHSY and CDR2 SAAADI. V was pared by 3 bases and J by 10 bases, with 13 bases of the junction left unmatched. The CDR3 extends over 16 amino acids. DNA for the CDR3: TGCGCCAGCAGTGACGCATTCGGCGGGGGGGCAAACGAGCAGTTCTTC. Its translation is CASSDAFGGGANEQFF.

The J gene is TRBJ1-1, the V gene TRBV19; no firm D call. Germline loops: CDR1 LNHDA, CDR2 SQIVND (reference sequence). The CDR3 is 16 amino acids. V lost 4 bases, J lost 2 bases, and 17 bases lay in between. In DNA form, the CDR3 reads TGTGCCAGTAGTACCAGGACGGACTATGGAAACACTGAAGCTTTCTTT. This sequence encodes CASSTRTDYGNTEAFF.